The clone carrying this T cell receptor beta chain was counted a few times. The antigen is undetermined. Timing groups of about 4 and about 12 weeks for second doses were pooled. The length of the CDR3 is 13 residues. V dropped 2 bases and J dropped 6 bases, with 7 bases sitting between them. Germline V gene lookup returns CDR1 SGHTA and CDR2 FQGNSA. This sample is part of a study of T cell responses to AZD1222 COVID-19 vaccine. Whole-study results and caveats: CD4 TCRs linked to vaccination spanned spike, dominating at 160-218 and 743-854. All repertoire sampling was performed exclusively after the peak T cell response. Donors, mostly white British, included more females; clonal diversity was possibly underestimated.

Assay: immunoSEQ multiplex PCR; the TCRdb copy retains only in-frame clones and omits some. The table includes 100,000 to 120,000 clones, 89% detected once. The genes are TRBV7-2 and TRBJ1-4; D not certain. The material was peripheral blood, obtained 28 days after the second AZD1222 dose. The receptor was derived from an adult who received the AZD1222 COVID-19 vaccine. The CDR3 coding sequence is TGTGCCAGCAGCTTAATAGCAGATGAAAAACTGTTTTTT. It encodes CASSLIADEKLFF. The variable domain in full, with the rest retrieved from reference TRBV7-2 and TRBJ1-4, is GAGVSQSPSNKVTEKGKDVELRCDPISGHTALYWYRQSLGQGLEFLIYFQGNSAPDKSGLPSDRFSAERTGGSVSTLTIQRTQQEDSAVYLCASSLIADEKLFFGSGTQLSVL.